This TCR beta chain was identified during a study of regulatory T cells in long-lasting Graves disease. Study-wide findings and caveats: Patients with persistent disease shared 2,500 to 3,500 public clonotypes, outpacing the approximately 870 shared by new patients. Persistent disease showed a preference for TRBV28, TRBJ1-2 and TRBJ2-5.

With iRepertoire HTBI primers and Arm-PCR of CDR3 regions, TCR beta libraries were built. In the original workflow: Identification across samples found some 60 TRBV and 12 to 15 TRBJ segments. MiXCR, run by TCRdb on the multiplex PCR reads, gives a single entry per CDR3 protein. The authors' filters were not applied to this entry. The data show 650,000 to 850,000 distinct CDR3 sequences, with 30% seen just once and about two fifths held by the top ten. Concerning this clonotype itself: Its antigen remains unknown.

Time point here: persistent/refractory GD, antithyroid drugs over 5 years with positive TRAb. From RNA extracted from PBMCs, the TCR library was made. The source of the patients was an endocrinology department in Xi'an, China. With 6 bases removed from V and 1 base from J, the gap between germline ends came to 14 bases. The CDR3 loop spans 14 amino acids. CDR1 is SGDLS and CDR2 is YYNGEE in the germline V gene. Sequenced here: peripheral blood mononuclear cells (PBMCs), sampled when the disease was refractory, from a patient treated with antithyroid drugs. The chain uses TRBV9 and TRBJ2-7, with D possibly TRBD2 on 7 matching bases. The sequence was obtained from a female donor with Graves disease. In DNA form, the CDR3 reads TGTGCCAGCACCAAGCGGGACATGTCCTACGAGCAGTACTTC. This translates into CASTKRDMSYEQYF. The whole variable domain, remainder taken from reference TRBV9 and TRBJ2-7, is DSGVTQTPKHLITATGQRVTLRCSPRSGDLSVYWYQQSLDQGLQFLIQYYNGEERAKGNILERFSAQQFPDLHSELNLSSLELGDSALYFCASTKRDMSYEQYFGPGTRLTVT.